Sequencing of this T cell receptor (beta chain) was carried out in a study of blood T cells in healthy people across ages. Through a sample-barcoded 5' primer and a J-beta primer mix, a second PCR was run for roughly 6 to 11 cycles. The template-switch adaptor was a 5' adaptor with 12 random nucleotides. It tagged each cDNA molecule. Using its own MiXCR run on the 5' RACE reads, TCRdb lists one record per CDR3 protein. The sample lists fewer than 1,000,000 distinct CDR3 sequences, roughly 46% occurring once. Trimming left V 5 bases short and J 7 bases short, with 15 bases between. The germline V gene has CDR1 SGHNT and CDR2 YENEEA. CDR3 length: 14 amino acids. Donors were healthy Caucasian individuals from Russia aged roughly 6 to 95. Per sample, no less than 5 micrograms of total RNA were extracted.

The receptor's source is an elderly man in good health. The sample consisted of blood. This rearrangement joins TRBV11-3 to TRBJ2-4; either TRBD1 or TRBD2 may supply D (5 bases each). This CDR3 reads CASSPIGTDNIQYF. Written as DNA, the CDR3 is TGTGCCAGCAGCCCCATCGGGACCGACAACATTCAGTACTTC.